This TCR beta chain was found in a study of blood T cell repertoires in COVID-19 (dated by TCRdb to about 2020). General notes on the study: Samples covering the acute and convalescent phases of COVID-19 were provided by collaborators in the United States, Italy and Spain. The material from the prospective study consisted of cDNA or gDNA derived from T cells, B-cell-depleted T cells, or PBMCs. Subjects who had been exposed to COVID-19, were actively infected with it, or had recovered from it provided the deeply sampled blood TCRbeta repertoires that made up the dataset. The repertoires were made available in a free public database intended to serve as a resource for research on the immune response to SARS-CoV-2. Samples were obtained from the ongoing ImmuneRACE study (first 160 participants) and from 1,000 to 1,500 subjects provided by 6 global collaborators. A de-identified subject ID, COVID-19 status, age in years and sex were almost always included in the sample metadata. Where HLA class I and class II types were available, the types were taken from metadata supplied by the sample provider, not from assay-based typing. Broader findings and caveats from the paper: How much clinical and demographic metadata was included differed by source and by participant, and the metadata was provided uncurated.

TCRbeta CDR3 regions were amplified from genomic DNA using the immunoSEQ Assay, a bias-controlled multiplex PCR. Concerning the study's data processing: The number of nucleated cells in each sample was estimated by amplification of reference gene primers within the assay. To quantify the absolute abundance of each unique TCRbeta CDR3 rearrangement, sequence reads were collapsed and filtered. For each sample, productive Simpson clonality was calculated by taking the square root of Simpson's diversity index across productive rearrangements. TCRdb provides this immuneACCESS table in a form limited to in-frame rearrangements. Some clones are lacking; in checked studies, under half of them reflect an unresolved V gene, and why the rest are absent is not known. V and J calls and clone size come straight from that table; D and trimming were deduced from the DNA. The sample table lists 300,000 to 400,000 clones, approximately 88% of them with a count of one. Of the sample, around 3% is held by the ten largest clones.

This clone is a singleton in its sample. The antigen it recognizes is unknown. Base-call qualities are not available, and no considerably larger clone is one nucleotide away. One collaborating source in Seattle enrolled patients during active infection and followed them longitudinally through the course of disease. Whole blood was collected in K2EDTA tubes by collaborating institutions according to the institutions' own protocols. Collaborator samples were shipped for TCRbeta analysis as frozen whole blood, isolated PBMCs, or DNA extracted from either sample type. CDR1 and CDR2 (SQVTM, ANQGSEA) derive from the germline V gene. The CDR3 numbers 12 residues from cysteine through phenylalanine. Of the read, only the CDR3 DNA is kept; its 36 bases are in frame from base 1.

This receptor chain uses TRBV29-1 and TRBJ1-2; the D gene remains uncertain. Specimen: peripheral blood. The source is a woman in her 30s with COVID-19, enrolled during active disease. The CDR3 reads CSTGRGNYGYTF. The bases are TGCAGTACCGGGCGGGGAAACTATGGCTACACCTTC.